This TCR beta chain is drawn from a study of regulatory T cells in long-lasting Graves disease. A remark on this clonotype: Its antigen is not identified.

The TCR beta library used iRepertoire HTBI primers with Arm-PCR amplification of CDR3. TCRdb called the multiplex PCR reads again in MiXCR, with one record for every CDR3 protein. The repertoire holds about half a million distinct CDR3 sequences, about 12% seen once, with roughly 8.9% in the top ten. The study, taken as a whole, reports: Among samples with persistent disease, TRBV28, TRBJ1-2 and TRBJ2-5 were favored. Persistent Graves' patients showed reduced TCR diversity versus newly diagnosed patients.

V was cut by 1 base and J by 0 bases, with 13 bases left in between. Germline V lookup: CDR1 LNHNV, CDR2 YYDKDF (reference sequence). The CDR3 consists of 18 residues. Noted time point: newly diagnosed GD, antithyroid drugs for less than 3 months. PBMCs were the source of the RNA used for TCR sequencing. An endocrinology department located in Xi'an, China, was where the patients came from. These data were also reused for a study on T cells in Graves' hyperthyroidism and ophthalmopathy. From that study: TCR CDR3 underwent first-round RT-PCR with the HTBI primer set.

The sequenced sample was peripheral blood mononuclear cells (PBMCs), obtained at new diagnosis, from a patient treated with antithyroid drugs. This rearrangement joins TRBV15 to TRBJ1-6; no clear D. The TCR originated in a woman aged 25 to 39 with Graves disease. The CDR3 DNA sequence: TGTGCCACCAGCAGAGGGGGTCCCTACCCCTCCTATAATTCACCCCTCCACTTT. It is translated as CATSRGGPYPSYNSPLHF. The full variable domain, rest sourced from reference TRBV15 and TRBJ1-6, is DAMVIQNPRYQVTQFGKPVTLSCSQTLNHNVMYWYQQKSSQAPKLLFHYYDKDFNNEADTPDNFQSRRPNTSFCFLDIRSPGLGDTAMYLCATSRGGPYPSYNSPLHFGNGTRLTVT.